Below, 5 T cell receptor beta chains from the same sample are listed, as sequenced in a study of blood T cells in healthy people across ages. A sample-barcoded 5' primer and a J-beta primer mix were used in a second PCR of roughly 7 to 11 cycles. TCRdb processed the 5' RACE reads anew with MiXCR; each CDR3 protein has one entry. Among 1.2 million to 1.5 million distinct CDR3 sequences listed, about 40% were seen once. The sequenced sample was blood. The receptor source for this set is a young woman in good health.

On this clonotype itself: A read error may account for a junction end that differs from germline. The J gene is TRBJ2-4, the V gene TRBV4-2; 7 positions agree with TRBD2. The germline V gene encodes CDR1 LGHNA and CDR2 YNFKEQ. This CDR3 is 16 amino acids long. The DNA for the CDR3 is TGTACCAGCAGCCAAGGCCTAGCGGTAGCCAAAAACATTCAGTACTTC. It encodes CTSSQGLAVAKNIQYF.

J is TRBJ2-4 and V is TRBV9; D call uncertain. V lost 0 bases and J 12 bases, leaving 13 bases between the germline ends. Per germline, CDR1 SGDLS and CDR2 YYNGEE. The CDR3 loop spans 13 amino acids. CDR3 nucleotide sequence: TGTGCCAGCAGCGTAGCGACTCTCGGCACTCAGTACTTC. Translated: CASSVATLGTQYF.

J is TRBJ2-1 and V is TRBV3-1; 12 bases align to TRBD2. The last part of the DNA fits TRBJ2-7 better; the J call may be wrong. CDR1 LGHDT and CDR2 YNNKEL come from the germline V gene (reference sequence). The CDR3 has 17 residues. The CDR3 loop reads CASSLLRLAGAYNEQYF. CDR3 nucleotides: TGTGCCAGCAGCCTACTTAGACTAGCGGGGGCTTACAATGAGCAGTACTTC.

This clonotype was picked up a small number of times. A read error may explain this, as a much larger clone is one base away. This sequence joins TRBV7-2 and TRBJ2-6; D call uncertain. The germline gives CDR1 SGHTA, CDR2 FQGNSA. The CDR3 totals 13 residues. Trimming removed 5 bases from V and 0 bases from J, with 2 bases in between. The CDR3 loop reads CASSISGANVLTF. The CDR3 coding sequence is TGTGCCAGCAGCATCTCTGGGGCCAACGTCCTGACTTTC.

This clonotype occurred a few times. The chain joins TRBV11-2 to TRBJ2-5; perhaps TRBD1 as D (6 bases). Trimming stripped 4 bases from V and 2 bases from J, with 20 bases between. This CDR3 is built from 17 residues. The germline gives CDR1 SGHAT, CDR2 FQNNGV. The CDR3 bases are TGTGCCAGCAGCTCCCCCCGGGACCCAGGGGCACAAGAGACCCAGTACTTC. As protein: CASSSPRDPGAQETQYF.